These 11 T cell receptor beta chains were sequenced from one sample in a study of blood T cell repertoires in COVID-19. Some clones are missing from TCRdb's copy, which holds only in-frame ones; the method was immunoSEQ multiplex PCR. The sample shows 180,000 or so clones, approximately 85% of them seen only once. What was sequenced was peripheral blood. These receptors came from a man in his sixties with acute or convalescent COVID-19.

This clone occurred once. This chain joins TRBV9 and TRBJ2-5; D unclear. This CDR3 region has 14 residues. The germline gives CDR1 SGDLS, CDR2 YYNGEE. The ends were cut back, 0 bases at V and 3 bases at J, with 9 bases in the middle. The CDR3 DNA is TGTGCCAGCAGCGTAGGTGTTAACAAAGAGACCCAGTACTTC. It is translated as CASSVGVNKETQYF.

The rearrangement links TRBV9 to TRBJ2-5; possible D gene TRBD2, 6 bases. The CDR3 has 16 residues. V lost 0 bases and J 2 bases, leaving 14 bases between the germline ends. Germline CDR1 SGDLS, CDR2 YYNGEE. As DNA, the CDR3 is TGTGCCAGCAGCGTAGCTACGGGGACTGGACAAGAGACCCAGTACTTC. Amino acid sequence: CASSVATGTGQETQYF.

CDR3 DNA: TGCGCCAGCAGCCAAGGTGGCAGGACAGGGGGCGCATATGAGCAGTTCTTC. Its protein is CASSQGGRTGGAYEQFF. This chain joins TRBV4-3 and TRBJ2-1; 11 nucleotides match TRBD1. Per germline, CDR1 LGHNA and CDR2 YSLEER. J lost 8 bases, V lost 1 base, and 10 bases had no gene match. The CDR3 runs to 17 residues.

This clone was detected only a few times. The CDR3 spells CATSPGGAFNEQFF. CDR3 nucleotides: TGTGCCACCAGCCCAGGGGGCGCGTTCAATGAGCAGTTCTTC. The chain has TRBV24-1 and TRBJ2-1; TRBD1 matches 8 bases. This CDR3 spans 14 amino acids. V was pared by 7 bases and J by 6 bases, with 7 bases of the junction left unmatched. Germline V gene lookup returns CDR1 KGHDR and CDR2 SFDVKD.

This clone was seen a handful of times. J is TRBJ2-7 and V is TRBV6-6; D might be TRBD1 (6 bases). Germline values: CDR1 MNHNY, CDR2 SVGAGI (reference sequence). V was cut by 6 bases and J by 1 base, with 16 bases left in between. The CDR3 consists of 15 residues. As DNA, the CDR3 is TGTGCCAGCAGCCTTAGACAGGCCGCTTCCTACGAGCAGTACTTC. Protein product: CASSLRQAASYEQYF.

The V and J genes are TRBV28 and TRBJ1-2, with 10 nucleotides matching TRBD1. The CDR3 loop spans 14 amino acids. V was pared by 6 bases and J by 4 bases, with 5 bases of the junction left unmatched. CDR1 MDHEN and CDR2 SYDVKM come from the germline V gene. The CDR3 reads CASRIGTGVYGYTF. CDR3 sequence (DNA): TGTGCCAGCAGGATTGGGACAGGGGTCTATGGCTACACCTTC.

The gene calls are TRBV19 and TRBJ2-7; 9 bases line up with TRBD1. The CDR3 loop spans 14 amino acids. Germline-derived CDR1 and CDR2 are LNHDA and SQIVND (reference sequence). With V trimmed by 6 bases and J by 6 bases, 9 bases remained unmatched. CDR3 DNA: TGTGCCAGTAGCCCGGGACAGGGCACCGGCGAGCAGTACTTC. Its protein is CASSPGQGTGEQYF.

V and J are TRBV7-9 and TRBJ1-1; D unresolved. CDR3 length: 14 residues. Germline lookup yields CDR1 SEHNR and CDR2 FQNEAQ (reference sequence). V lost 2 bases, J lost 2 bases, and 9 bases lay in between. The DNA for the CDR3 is TGTGCCAGCAGCTTAAAACAACCCAACACTGAAGCTTTCTTT. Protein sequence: CASSLKQPNTEAFF.

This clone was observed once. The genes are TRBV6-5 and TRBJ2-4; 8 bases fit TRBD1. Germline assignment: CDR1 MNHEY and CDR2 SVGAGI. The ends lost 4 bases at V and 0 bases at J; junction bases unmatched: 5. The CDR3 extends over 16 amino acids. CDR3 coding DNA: TGTGCCAGCAGTTCAGACAGGGGCCTAGCCAAAAACATTCAGTACTTC. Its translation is CASSSDRGLAKNIQYF.

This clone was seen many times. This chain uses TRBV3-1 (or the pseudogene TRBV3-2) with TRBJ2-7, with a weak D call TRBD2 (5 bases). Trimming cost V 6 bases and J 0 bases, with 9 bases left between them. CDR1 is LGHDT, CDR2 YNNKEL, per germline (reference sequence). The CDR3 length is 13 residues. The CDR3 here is CASRAGISYEQYF. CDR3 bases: TGTGCCAGCAGGGCCGGGATCTCCTACGAGCAGTACTTC.

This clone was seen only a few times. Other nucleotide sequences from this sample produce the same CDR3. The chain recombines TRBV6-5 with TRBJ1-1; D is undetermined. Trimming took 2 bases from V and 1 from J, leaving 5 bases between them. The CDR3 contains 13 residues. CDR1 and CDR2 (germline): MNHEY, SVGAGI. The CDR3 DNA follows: TGTGCCAGCAGTTACCGGGGGAACACTGAAGCTTTCTTT. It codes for CASSYRGNTEAFF.